This entry features one T cell receptor beta chain sequence. Its antigen has not been determined. Base quality data are lacking; no much larger clone is found one base away. Including cysteine and phenylalanine, the CDR3 has 18 amino acids. This entry keeps only the CDR3 DNA: 54 bases, framed from base 1. V loses 3 bases at its end and J loses 2 bases; junction bases beyond the gene matches: 15. The germline V gene provides CDR1 MGHRA and CDR2 YSYEKL. These data belong to a study of blood T cells in healthy people across ages (dated by TCRdb to 2014 to 2015). Background for the entire study: In model experiments, roughly one uniquely barcoded TCR beta cDNA molecule per two T cells was captured by template switching. Using deep sequencing normalized with unique cDNA molecular identifiers, the study measured how TCR beta repertoire diversity changes with age. Four age groups were formed from the donors: young (average approximately 15 years), middle-aged (less than 40), aged (approximately 60) and long-lived (82). To avoid experimental bias, donors of different ages were randomly spread across the sequencing lanes. For two donors (one aged 18 to 30 and one aged 80 or older), the study analyzed two additional independent replicas of 1 million unique cDNA reads from the same blood draw.

The library was prepared using 5' RACE. TCRdb names Illumina HiSeq 2500 as the instrument used. The second PCR ran for about 6 to 12 cycles and used a J-beta primer mix along with a sample-barcoded 5' primer. A unique molecular identifier was introduced onto each TCR beta cDNA molecule by a template-switch 5' adaptor carrying 12 random nucleotides. Each sample yielded at least 3 million CDR3-containing paired-end reads. The Mint cDNA synthesis kit, primed by a TRBC-specific oligonucleotide, was used to synthesize first-strand cDNA from all RNA. Following uracil-DNA glycosylase treatment, a first 18-cycle PCR with universal primers M1SS and BC2_uni_R was performed on all cDNA. As for the authors' bioinformatics: Normalization of each sample was performed by random selection of 1 million high-quality reads, each carrying a distinct molecular identifier. Instead of being binned into consensus sequences, reads with shared molecular identifiers were discarded. MiTCR, set to a Q25 quality threshold and the strictest error-elimination algorithm, was used for CDR3 identification, clonotype clustering and error correction. Lower-bound total TCR beta diversity was estimated with a nonparametric unseen species model using Euler transformation. Starting from the raw public reads, TCRdb applied fastp trimming at Q25, assembled clones with MiXCR and retained in-frame beta chains. Merged by CDR3 protein, the rows form single entries marked with the most common genes and DNA. TCRdb's processing, not the study's, gives the V and J calls here. The sample table holds hundreds of thousands of distinct CDR3 sequences, of which around three fifths were seen once. In total, the top ten clones hold under 30% of the sample.

Overall study results and their limits: Observed TCR beta diversity per million T cells fell roughly linearly with age, and a significant reduction was already apparent by age around 40. There was a strong correlation between observed TCR beta diversity and the percentage of naive T cells measured by flow cytometry. Estimates of total diversity based on one million sequenced T cells were regarded as lower bounds and as underestimates. Since profiling was done on bulk unsorted PBMCs, naive and antigen-experienced compartments could not be conclusively compared. Compared with the aged group, the long-lived group had more naive CD4+ T cells, fewer expanded clones and increased TCR diversity, a pattern suggesting age selection. Because donor CMV infection status was unknown, age-related changes in expanded clonotypes were potentially confounded.

Donors were 39 systemically healthy Caucasian individuals from Russia aged roughly 6 to 100 years. Each donor gave approximately 9.3 milliliters of peripheral blood, collected into EDTA-treated Vacutainer tubes. Ficoll-Paque density-gradient centrifugation was used to isolate PBMCs, with at least 6.5 million per sample. Total RNA, at least 5.5 micrograms per sample, was extracted from PBMCs with Trizol reagent. For every donor, flow cytometry on a PBMC aliquot measured the percentage of naive CD45RAhigh/CD27high T cells. This sequence uses TRBV4-1 and TRBJ2-7, and 8 junctional nucleotides match TRBD2. The TCR comes from a man aged 35 to 55 in good health. The sequenced material came from blood. The DNA sequence is given as TGCGCCAGCAGCCACTCTCCAAGTGGGACTAGACCACCCTACGAGCAGTACTTC. It specifies CASSHSPSGTRPPYEQYF.